This TCR beta chain was documented in a study of blood T cell repertoires in COVID-19. V was clipped by 4 bases and J by 4 bases, with 13 bases between them. From germline, CDR1 is SEHNR and CDR2 FQNEAQ (reference sequence). The CDR3 runs 14 residues. Generated by immunoSEQ multiplex PCR, the TCRdb table keeps only in-frame clones and is missing some. The sample carries 150,000 to 160,000 clones, about 80% recorded once. This clone was detected a few times. The chain recombines TRBV7-9 with TRBJ1-2; D gene ambiguous. This sequence originates from a man in his 60s with acute or convalescent COVID-19. Sequencing input: peripheral blood. The CDR3 protein is CASSSSGSIYGYTF. The CDR3 nucleotides are TGTGCCAGCAGCTCCTCCGGGTCTATCTATGGCTACACCTTC.